The rows below give T cell receptor beta chains drawn from one sample of a study of shared clonotypes between healthy human individuals. Profiling relied on immunoSEQ multiplex PCR, and the TCRdb table lists in-frame clones only, not all of them. The table lists nearly 500,000 clones, approximately 80% of them singletons. The specimen sequenced was PBMCs. All receptors come from a woman between 40 and 55 years old in good health. Some clones in this sample may be carry-over from other donors' samples. CDR3s include the opening cysteine and the closing phenylalanine or tryptophan. D genes are given only for firm matches. Clone size is stated in some rows and not others, as once, few, many or a class when expanded.

>many|-|TRBV30|TRBJ2-3
CAWKSRADTDTQYF
TGTGCCTGGAAGTCCCGAGCGGACACAGATACGCAGTATTTT
>-|TRBD1|TRBV10-3|TRBJ1-2
CAISEGRTGGSLYGYTF
TGTGCCATCAGTGAGGGCAGGACAGGGGGCTCGCTCTATGGCTACACCTTC
>-|-|TRBV7-9|TRBJ2-1
CASSPSLGYNEQFF
TGTGCCAGCAGCCCCTCGCTGGGGTACAATGAGCAGTTCTTC
>few|-|TRBV7-7|TRBJ2-7
CASSPSPGPYEQYF
TGTGCTAGCAGCCCCAGCCCCGGTCCCTACGAGCAGTACTTC
>-|-|TRBV7-9|TRBJ1-4
CASSLWGEEEKLFF
TGTGCCAGCAGCTTATGGGGGGAGGAAGAAAAACTGTTTTTT
>-|-|TRBV27|TRBJ1-2
CASSNSPAGVIYGYTF
TGTGCCAGCAGTAACTCCCCGGCGGGGGTTATCTATGGCTACACCTTC
>-|-|TRBV5-4|TRBJ2-7
CASSPAQGISYEQYF
TGTGCCAGCAGCCCCGCGCAGGGAATCTCCTACGAGCAGTACTTC
>-|TRBD2|TRBV9|TRBJ2-7
CASSPRTSGRYEQYF
TGTGCCAGCAGCCCCCGGACTAGCGGGCGGTACGAGCAGTACTTC
>medium-sized|-|TRBV4-2|TRBJ1-2
CASSPSGAESYGYTF
TGTGCCAGCAGCCCATCCGGGGCCGAGTCCTATGGCTACACCTTC
>-|-|TRBV6-6|TRBJ1-1
CASRGAVEAFF
TGTGCCAGTAGGGGGGCGGTCGAAGCTTTCTTT